This paragraph covers one T cell receptor beta chain sequence. The data are from a study of blood T cell repertoires in COVID-19. Study-wide background: Samples taken during acute and convalescent COVID-19 were collected in the United States, Italy and Spain. Sources were T cells, B-cell-depleted T cells, or PBMCs; the material itself was cDNA or gDNA.

Using immunoSEQ multiplex PCR, the repertoire was profiled, and TCRdb retains in-frame clones only, with some absent. The data contain about 91,000 clones, around 89% of them singletons. The V gene's germline CDR1 is MDHEN and CDR2 SYDVKM. The CDR3 is 17 amino acids. V was trimmed by 1 base and J by 5 bases, leaving 17 bases between them. The sequence came from a woman of 80 years or more with active COVID-19. The chain carries TRBV28 and TRBJ2-2; possible D gene TRBD2, 7 bases. The sample taken for sequencing was peripheral blood. The CDR3 is CASSLLGGRAVTGELFF. The DNA for the CDR3 is TGTGCCAGCAGTTTATTAGGGGGGAGGGCCGTTACCGGGGAGCTGTTTTTT.